This T cell receptor beta chain was recorded in a study of cytomegalovirus exposure and HLA in healthy donors. Regarding the study as a whole: The study put 150 or so TCR beta chains on its list as cytomegalovirus-associated.

About this clone itself: Its antigen remains unknown.

V shed 0 bases and J 3 bases; nucleotides not matched to a gene: 9. The CDR3 has 18 residues. The germline V gene has CDR1 SGHAT and CDR2 FQNNGV. The PCR ran on 60 Vbeta and 13 Jbeta primers. The protocol was immunoSEQ multiplex PCR, while the TCRdb copy is restricted to in-frame clones and leaves out a portion. Of tens of thousands of clones listed, over 9% are singletons. The sequenced material came from PBMCs. This chain uses TRBV11-2 with TRBJ2-1; 9 nucleotides line up with TRBD2. The receptor's source is a man between 60 and 70 years old in good health and CMV-seropositive. Written as DNA, the CDR3 is TGTGCCAGCAGCTTAGATTTCCTAGCGGGGACCTACTACAATGAGCAGTTCTTC. Translated: CASSLDFLAGTYYNEQFF.